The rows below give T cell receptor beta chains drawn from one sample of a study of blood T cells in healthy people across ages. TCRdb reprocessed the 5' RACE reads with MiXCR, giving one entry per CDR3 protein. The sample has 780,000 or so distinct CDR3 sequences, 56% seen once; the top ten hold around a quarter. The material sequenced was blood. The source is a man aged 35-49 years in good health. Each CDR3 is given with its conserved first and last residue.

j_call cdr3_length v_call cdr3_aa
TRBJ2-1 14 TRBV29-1 CSAGTGHVNNEQFF
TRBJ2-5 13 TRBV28 CASSSFGRETQYF
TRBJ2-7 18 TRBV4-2 CASSQDAGTGGMGSEQYF
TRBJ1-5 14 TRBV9 CASGRDNSNQPQHF
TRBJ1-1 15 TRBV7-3 CASSLAGTGGTEAFF
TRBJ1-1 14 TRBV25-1 CASSWSGTATEAFF
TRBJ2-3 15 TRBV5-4 CASSLEGRRRDTQYF
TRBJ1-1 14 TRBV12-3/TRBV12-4 CASSTAGRNTKAFF
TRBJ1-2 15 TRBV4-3 CASSQFEQGIHGYTF
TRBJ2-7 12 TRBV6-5 CASSSGGNEQYF
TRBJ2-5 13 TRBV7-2 CASSPGHQETQYF
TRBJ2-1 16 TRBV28 CASSPRTSGGVNEQFF
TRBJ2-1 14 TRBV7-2 CASRYQNQRSEQFF
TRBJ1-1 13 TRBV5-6 CASSTGQASEAFF
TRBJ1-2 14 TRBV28 CASSVSRAVDGYTF
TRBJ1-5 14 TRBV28 CASSGGVGWQPQHF
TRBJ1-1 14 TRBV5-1 CASSLRDRRTEAFF
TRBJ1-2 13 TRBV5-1 CASNPGTDYGYTF
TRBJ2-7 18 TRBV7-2 CASSPRRLAGGTGNEQYF
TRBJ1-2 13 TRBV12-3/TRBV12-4 CASSGTPNYGYTF
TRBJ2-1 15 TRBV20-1 CCAPAGTSGAREQFF
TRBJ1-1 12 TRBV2 CASSWGTGEAFF
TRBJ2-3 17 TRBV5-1 CASSYEGAGALQDTQYF
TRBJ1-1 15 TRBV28 CASSLGGGRGTEAFF
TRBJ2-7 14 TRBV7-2 CASSPGIGSYEQYF